This TCR beta chain was retrieved from a study of regulatory T cells in long-lasting Graves disease. This clonotype was detected many times. Its antigen is not identified. Germline CDR1 and CDR2: SGHAT and FQNNGV. CDR3 length: 15 amino acids. With 5 bases removed from V and 0 bases from J, the gap between germline ends came to 11 bases. Broader study findings: Accuracy was possibly reduced by small sample size.

Arm-PCR with iRepertoire HTBI primers amplified the CDR3 regions for these TCR beta libraries. TCRdb called the multiplex PCR reads again in MiXCR, with one record for every CDR3 protein. The sample carries 530,000 or so distinct CDR3 sequences, roughly 13% recorded once. Regarding time point: newly diagnosed GD, antithyroid drugs for less than 3 months. The TCR library was made from RNA that had been extracted from PBMCs in TRIzol. These data were also reused for a study on T cells in Graves' hyperthyroidism and ophthalmopathy. That publication notes: The TCR CDR3 was amplified in a first-round RT-PCR using the HTBI primer set. Blood also carried most thyroid clonotypes expanded above 0.001.

The material sequenced was peripheral blood mononuclear cells (PBMCs), taken at new diagnosis, from a patient treated with antithyroid drugs. This clonotype was sampled from a man younger than 40 with Graves disease. The rearrangement uses TRBV11-2 and TRBJ1-3; D is perhaps TRBD1 (5 bases). The DNA of the CDR3 is TGTGCCAGCAGCCGAAGGGGCTTCTCTGGAAACACCATATATTTT. Translated, it gives CASSRRGFSGNTIYF.